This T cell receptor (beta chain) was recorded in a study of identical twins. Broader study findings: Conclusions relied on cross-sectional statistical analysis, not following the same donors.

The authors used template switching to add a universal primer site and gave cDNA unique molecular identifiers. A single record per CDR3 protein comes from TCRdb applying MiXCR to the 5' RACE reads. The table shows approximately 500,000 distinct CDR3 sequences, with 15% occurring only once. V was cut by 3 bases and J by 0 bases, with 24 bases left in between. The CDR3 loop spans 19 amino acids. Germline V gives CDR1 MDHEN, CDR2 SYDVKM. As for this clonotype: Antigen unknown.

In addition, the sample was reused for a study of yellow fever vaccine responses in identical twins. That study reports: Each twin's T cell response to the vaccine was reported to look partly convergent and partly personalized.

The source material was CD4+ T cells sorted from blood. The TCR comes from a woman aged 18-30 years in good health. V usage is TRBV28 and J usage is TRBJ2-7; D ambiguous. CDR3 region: CASSLPPFGPGLNSYEQYF. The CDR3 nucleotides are TGTGCCAGCAGTTTGCCCCCGTTTGGTCCGGGTCTGAACTCCTACGAGCAGTACTTC.